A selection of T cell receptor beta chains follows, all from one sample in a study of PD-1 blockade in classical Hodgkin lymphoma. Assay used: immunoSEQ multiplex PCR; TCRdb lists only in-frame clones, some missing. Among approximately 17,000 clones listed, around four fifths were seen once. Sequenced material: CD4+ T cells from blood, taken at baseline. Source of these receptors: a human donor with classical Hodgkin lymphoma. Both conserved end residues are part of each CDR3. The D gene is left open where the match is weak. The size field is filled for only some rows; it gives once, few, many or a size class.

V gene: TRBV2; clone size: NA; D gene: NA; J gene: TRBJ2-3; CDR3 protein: CASSEDADTDTQYF; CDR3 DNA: TGTGCCAGCAGTGAAGACGCGGATACAGATACGCAGTATTTT
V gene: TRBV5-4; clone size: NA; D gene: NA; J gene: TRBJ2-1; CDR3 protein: CASSLYRTHSYNEQFF; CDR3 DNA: TGTGCCAGCAGCTTGTATCGGACGCACTCCTACAATGAGCAGTTCTTC
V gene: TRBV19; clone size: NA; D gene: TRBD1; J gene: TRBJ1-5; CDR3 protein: CASSMDRGQPQHF; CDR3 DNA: TGTGCCAGTAGTATGGACAGGGGTCAGCCCCAGCATTTT
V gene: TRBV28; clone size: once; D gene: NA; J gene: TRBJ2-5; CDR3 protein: CASIHRINRGETQYF; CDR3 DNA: TGTGCCAGCATACACAGGATCAATAGGGGGGAGACCCAGTACTTC
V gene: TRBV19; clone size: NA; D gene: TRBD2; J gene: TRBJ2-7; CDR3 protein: CASSTGLAGVYEQYF; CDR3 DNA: TGTGCCAGTAGCACGGGACTAGCGGGAGTATACGAGCAGTACTTC
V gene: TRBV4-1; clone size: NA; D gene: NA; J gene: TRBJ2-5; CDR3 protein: CASSQFVLIETQYF; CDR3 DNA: TGCGCCAGCAGCCAATTTGTCCTCATAGAGACCCAGTACTTC
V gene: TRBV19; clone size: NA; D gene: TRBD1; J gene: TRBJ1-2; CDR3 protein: CASSMIGQGARDYGYTF; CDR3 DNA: TGTGCCAGTAGTATGATTGGCCAGGGGGCGCGGGACTATGGCTACACCTTC
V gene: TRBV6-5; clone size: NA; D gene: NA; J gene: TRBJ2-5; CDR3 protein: CASSATTSGQETQYF; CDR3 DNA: TGTGCCAGCAGTGCTACGACTAGTGGGCAAGAGACCCAGTACTTC
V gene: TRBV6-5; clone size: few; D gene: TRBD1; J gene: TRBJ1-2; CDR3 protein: CASSHPDRDYGYTF; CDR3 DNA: TGTGCCAGCAGTCACCCGGACAGGGACTATGGCTACACCTTC
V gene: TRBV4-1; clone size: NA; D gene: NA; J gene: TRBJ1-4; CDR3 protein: CASSQDLWQGHEKLFF; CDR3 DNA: TGCGCCAGCAGCCAAGATCTATGGCAGGGGCATGAAAAACTGTTTTTT
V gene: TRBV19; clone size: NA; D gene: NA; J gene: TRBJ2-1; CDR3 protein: CASSFLGFGGHEQFF; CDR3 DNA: TGTGCCAGTAGTTTTCTTGGGTTCGGGGGCCATGAGCAGTTCTTC
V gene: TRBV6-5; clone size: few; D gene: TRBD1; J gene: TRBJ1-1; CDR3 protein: CASRYPGQGATEAFF; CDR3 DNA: TGTGCCAGCAGGTACCCGGGACAGGGGGCGACTGAAGCTTTCTTT